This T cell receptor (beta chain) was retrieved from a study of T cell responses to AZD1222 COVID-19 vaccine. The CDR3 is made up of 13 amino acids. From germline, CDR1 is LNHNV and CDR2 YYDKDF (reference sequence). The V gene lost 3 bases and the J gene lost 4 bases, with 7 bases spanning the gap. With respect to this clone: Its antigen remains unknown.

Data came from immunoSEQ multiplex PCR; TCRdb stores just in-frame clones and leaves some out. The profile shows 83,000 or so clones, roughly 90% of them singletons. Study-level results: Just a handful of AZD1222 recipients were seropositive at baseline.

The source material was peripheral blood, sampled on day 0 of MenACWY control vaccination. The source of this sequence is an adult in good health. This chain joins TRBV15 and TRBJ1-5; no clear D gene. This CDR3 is CATSRDPNQPQHF. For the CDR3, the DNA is TGTGCCACCAGCAGGGACCCGAATCAGCCCCAGCATTTT.